Listed below are T cell receptor beta chains from one sample, sequenced in a study of control samples from healthy donors and cancer patients. Sequencing used immunoSEQ multiplex PCR; TCRdb keeps in-frame clones, though not all of them. The sample has roughly 130,000 clones, roughly 90% seen once. The specimen sequenced was blood. The receptors were sampled from a man between 45 and 60 years old in good health. Each CDR3 is given with its conserved first and last residue. A D gene is named only where the DNA matches it firmly. Part of the rows lack a size; the others show once, few, many or a class for expanded clones.

d_call clone_size j_call v_call cdr3_aa cdr3_nt
TRBD2 - TRBJ2-5 TRBV4-2 CASSQSGSGGPKETQYF TGTGCCAGCAGCCAAAGTGGCTCGGGGGGACCAAAAGAGACCCAGTACTTC
- - TRBJ1-6 TRBV14 CASSQVTSRDNSPLHF TGTGCCAGCAGCCAAGTAACATCCCGGGATAATTCACCCCTCCACTTT
- - TRBJ2-3 TRBV7-2 CASSLQGPGTDTQYF TGTGCCAGCAGCTTACAGGGACCCGGCACAGATACGCAGTATTTT
- - TRBJ2-7 TRBV5-6 CASSFPFSHEQYF TGTGCCAGCAGCTTTCCGTTCAGTCACGAGCAGTACTTC
TRBD1 - TRBJ2-7 TRBV18 CASSPGTGNSYEQYF TGTGCCAGCTCACCTGGGACAGGCAACTCCTACGAGCAGTACTTC
- - TRBJ2-7 TRBV15 CATSRDDGRGESYEQYF TGTGCCACCAGCAGAGATGACGGCAGGGGCGAGTCCTACGAGCAGTACTTC
- - TRBJ1-2 TRBV5-6 CASSLDIRYGYTF TGTGCCAGCAGCTTGGATATCCGATATGGCTACACCTTC
- - TRBJ1-1 TRBV7-9 CASSLATQGKAEAFF TGTGCCAGCAGCTTAGCCACACAGGGTAAGGCTGAAGCTTTCTTT
TRBD1 - TRBJ2-7 TRBV15 CATSRDRSYEQYF TGTGCCACCAGCAGGGACAGGTCCTACGAGCAGTACTTC
TRBD2 - TRBJ2-3 TRBV6-2/TRBV6-3 CASSQGLAGAVDTQYF TGTGCCAGCAGCCAGGGACTAGCGGGGGCGGTAGATACGCAGTATTTT
TRBD1 once TRBJ1-4 TRBV4-2 CASSGQGGINEKLFF TGTGCCAGCAGCGGACAGGGAGGAATTAATGAAAAACTGTTTTTT
- few TRBJ1-4 TRBV28 CASYGRSTNEKLFF TGTGCCAGCTACGGGCGATCAACTAATGAAAAACTGTTTTTT
- - TRBJ1-1 TRBV5-6 CASSAPNLGRNTEAFF TGTGCCAGCAGCGCACCAAATTTAGGTAGGAACACTGAAGCTTTCTTT
- - TRBJ2-5 TRBV11-3 CASSANRAQETQYF TGTGCCAGCAGCGCTAACAGGGCCCAAGAGACCCAGTACTTC
- - TRBJ2-2 TRBV7-3 CASSLRSSGELFF TGTGCCAGCAGCCTACGATCCTCCGGGGAGCTGTTTTTT